This TCR beta chain was identified during a study of T cell responses to AZD1222 COVID-19 vaccine. Study overall: Analyses pooled second doses at about 4 or about 12 weeks. General study findings and limits: Only after the peak T cell response were repertoires sampled. Mostly white British, mostly female donors; authors suggested clonal diversity may be underestimated. The span of vaccine-associated CD4 TCRs extended across spike, with dominance at 160-218 and 743-854.

This clone showed up just a few times. Its antigen remains unidentified. Sequencing was performed with immunoSEQ multiplex PCR; in TCRdb, only in-frame clones are kept and a portion is missing. Among more than 95,000 clones listed, 80% to 90% were seen once. The length of the CDR3 is 14 residues. Between the trimmed V and J ends, which lost 4 bases and 5 bases, there was a span of 15 bases. Germline V gene sequence: CDR1 SGDLS, CDR2 YYNGEE. Sequences were derived from peripheral blood, sampled on day 0 of AZD1222 vaccination. The receptor was isolated from an adult in good health. The chain has TRBV9 and TRBJ2-5; possibly TRBD1 for D (6 bases). The chain's CDR3 is CASSLSGAWETQYF. CDR3 DNA sequence: TGTGCCAGCAGCCTGTCAGGGGCCTGGGAGACCCAGTACTTC.